The 27 T cell receptor beta chains reported below all come from one sample, sequenced in a study of cytotoxic CD8 clonotypes in ibrutinib-treated CLL. The table came from immunoSEQ multiplex PCR; TCRdb's copy has only in-frame clones and leaves some out. The sample contains about 45,000 clones, over 60% of which appear only once. The sample consisted of PBMCs, taken after 24 months of ibrutinib treatment. These receptors were collected from a human donor with chronic lymphocytic leukemia.

This clone showed up just once. J is TRBJ1-3 and V is TRBV28; D call uncertain. The CDR3 spans 11 residues. Germline V CDR1 and CDR2: MDHEN, SYDVKM. Trimming stripped 2 bases from V and 7 bases from J, with 3 bases between. CDR3 in DNA: TGTGCCAGCAGTTTAACTAACACCATATATTTT. Its protein is CASSLTNTIYF.

This chain uses TRBV19 with TRBJ2-5, with 8 bases lining up with TRBD2. CDR3 length: 13 residues. V shed 4 bases, J shed 4 bases, and the junction held 2 bases outside the gene matches. Per the germline V gene, CDR1 is LNHDA and CDR2 is SQIVND (reference sequence). CDR3 nucleotide sequence: TGTGCCAGTAGTAGCCTAGCGGGAGAGACCCAGTACTTC. As protein: CASSSLAGETQYF.

The J gene is TRBJ2-3, the V gene TRBV11-2; D is possibly TRBD2 (5 bases). Looked up from germline, CDR1 is SGHAT and CDR2 is FQNNGV. V was trimmed by 1 base and J by 5 bases, leaving 13 bases between them. There are 15 residues in the CDR3. The CDR3 reads CASSLAGMNRDTQYF. CDR3 DNA: TGTGCCAGCAGCTTAGCGGGGATGAACCGAGATACGCAGTATTTT.

The chain has TRBV16 and TRBJ2-5, with D perhaps TRBD2 (6 bases). The germline V and J ends were trimmed by 4 bases and 2 bases, with 17 bases remaining between them. The CDR3 is 16 residues long. Germline CDR1 is KGHSY and CDR2 is FQNENV. The CDR3 DNA sequence: TGTGCCAGCAGCCTGAATTTGGGGGGTGATCAAGAGACCCAGTACTTC. It codes for CASSLNLGGDQETQYF.

This chain connects TRBV7-9 to TRBJ1-4, with a tentative D call TRBD1 (6 bases). Trimming pared 3 bases from V and 1 base from J, leaving 15 bases between. CDR1 and CDR2 from the germline V gene are SEHNR and FQNEAQ (reference sequence). The CDR3 sequence is 17 residues long. Here the CDR3 reads CASSFLTGSITNEKLFF. CDR3 sequence (DNA): TGTGCCAGCAGCTTCTTAACAGGGTCCATAACTAATGAAAAACTGTTTTTT.

This clone is medium-sized. J is TRBJ2-3 and V is TRBV10-3; TRBD2 matches 8 bases. V gave up 6 bases and J gave up 8 bases; unmatched junction bases: 7. The germline V gene has CDR1 ENHRY and CDR2 SYGVKD. CDR3 size: 13 residues. CDR3 loop: CAISAGLGATQYF. DNA of the CDR3: TGTGCCATCAGCGCGGGACTAGGGGCTACGCAGTATTTT.

This clone was counted once. This chain connects TRBV5-1 to TRBJ2-7; possible D gene TRBD1, 6 bases. Germline loops: CDR1 SGHRS, CDR2 YFSETQ. Trimming took off 4 bases at V and 6 bases at J, with 14 bases between the two ends. The CDR3 runs to 13 residues. The CDR3 sequence is CASSIGGHSEQYF. The CDR3 bases are TGCGCCAGCAGCATAGGGGGACATTCCGAGCAGTACTTC. The whole variable domain, remainder taken from reference TRBV5-1 and TRBJ2-7, is KAGVTQTPRYLIKTRGQQVTLSCSPISGHRSVSWYQQTPGQGLQFLFEYFSETQRNKGNFPGRFSGRQFSNSRSEMNVSTLELGDSALYLCASSIGGHSEQYFGPGTRLTVT.

The sample holds a few counts of this clone. The chain couples TRBV18 to TRBJ1-2; no reliable D call. V lost 8 bases and J 1 base, leaving 11 bases between the germline ends. The germline V gene has CDR1 KGHSH and CDR2 LQKENI. This CDR3 is 13 amino acids long. The CDR3 nucleotides are TGTGCCAGCGCAGGCGCTAATAACTATGGCTACACCTTC. Amino acids: CASAGANNYGYTF.

V is TRBV4-1 and J is TRBJ1-5; no clear D gene. The germline gives CDR1 MGHRA, CDR2 YSYEKL. V dropped 1 base and J dropped 2 bases, with 12 bases sitting between them. The CDR3 spans 16 residues. The CDR3 region has the DNA TGCGCCAGCAGCCAAGCCGGTACTAGTGGCAATCAGCCCCAGCATTTT. This encodes CASSQAGTSGNQPQHF.

This clone showed up just once. V usage is TRBV30 and J usage is TRBJ1-6, with D tentatively TRBD1 (6 bases). CDR1 and CDR2 from the germline V gene are GTSNPN and SVGIG (reference sequence). The CDR3 extends over 13 amino acids. With 5 bases removed from V and 14 bases from J, the gap between germline ends came to 19 bases. The CDR3 DNA reads as TGTGCCTGGTCACCCTTTGCCGGACAGTCCCTCCACTTT. Translated, it gives CAWSPFAGQSLHF.

The chain is built from TRBV6-1 and TRBJ1-5, with D unresolved. The V and J ends lost 4 bases and 3 bases respectively, with 10 bases between them. CDR3 length: 14 residues. Germline V gene sequence: CDR1 MNHNS, CDR2 SASEGT. The CDR3, as DNA: TGTGCCAGCAGTGTAAAACAGCTCAATCAGCCCCAGCATTTT. Amino acid sequence: CASSVKQLNQPQHF.

This clone has just a few counts. The chain recombines TRBV6-5 with TRBJ2-1; TRBD2 is a possible D gene (6 bases). V was cut by 11 bases and J by 2 bases, with 7 bases left in between. This CDR3 is 11 amino acids long. Germline V gene lookup returns CDR1 MNHEY and CDR2 SVGAGI. CDR3 nucleotide sequence: TGTGCCTCGGGGGCCTACAATGAGCAGTTCTTC. Residues: CASGAYNEQFF.

This clone was observed at least ten times. The chain has TRBV7-9 and TRBJ1-1; no definite D call. The V end lost 1 base, the J end lost 1 base, and 10 bases lay between the germline ends. The CDR3 extends over 15 amino acids. Germline-derived CDR1 and CDR2 are SEHNR and FQNEAQ (reference sequence). CDR3 coding DNA: TGTGCCAGCAGCTTAGTGGCAGCTCCGAACACTGAAGCTTTCTTT. Translation: CASSLVAAPNTEAFF.

This sequence joins TRBV5-1 and TRBJ2-3; tentative D call: TRBD2 (5 bases). The CDR3 spans 16 residues. The V gene's germline CDR1 is SGHRS and CDR2 YFSETQ. V dropped 0 bases and J dropped 2 bases, with 13 bases sitting between them. For the CDR3, the DNA is TGCGCCAGCAGCTTGGTGGACTTAGCCCTCACAGATACGCAGTATTTT. This sequence encodes CASSLVDLALTDTQYF.

V and J are TRBV2 and TRBJ2-3; perhaps TRBD2 as D (7 bases). The CDR3 has 18 amino acids. Trimming took 2 bases from V and 6 from J, leaving 24 bases between them. Germline V gene lookup returns CDR1 SNHLY and CDR2 FYNNEI. The CDR3 sequence: CASSESIIPAGRGDTQYF. The CDR3, as DNA: TGTGCCAGCAGTGAATCAATAATACCGGCAGGGAGGGGGGATACGCAGTATTTT.

The rearrangement joins TRBV5-1 to TRBJ2-2; D unresolved. This CDR3 is built from 12 residues. Trimming cost V 6 bases and J 5 bases, with 8 bases left between them. Germline lookup yields CDR1 SGHRS and CDR2 YFSETQ. Here the CDR3 DNA reads TGCGCCAGCACTAGACATACCGGGGAGCTGTTTTTT. Residues: CASTRHTGELFF.

The chain links TRBV5-1 to TRBJ1-1, with D possibly matching TRBD1 (5 bases). The V end lost 7 bases, the J end lost 3 bases, and 13 bases lay between the germline ends. Per the germline V gene, CDR1 is SGHRS and CDR2 is YFSETQ. This CDR3 is built from 13 residues. The CDR3: CASGAGGDTEAFF. DNA for the CDR3: TGCGCCAGCGGGGCTGGGGGTGACACTGAAGCTTTCTTT.

The V and J genes are TRBV28 and TRBJ1-2, with D maybe TRBD1 (6 bases). Trimming stripped 1 base from V and 3 bases from J, with 18 bases between. This CDR3 has 17 residues. Germline V gene data show CDR1 as MDHEN and CDR2 as SYDVKM. The CDR3: CASSLSFPGATDYGYTF. The CDR3 bases are TGTGCCAGCAGTTTATCCTTCCCAGGGGCGACGGACTATGGCTACACCTTC.

The chain combines TRBV7-9 with TRBJ1-1; D is ambiguous. Germline CDR1 is SEHNR and CDR2 is FQNEAQ (reference sequence). Trimming stripped 5 bases from V and 8 bases from J, with 3 bases between. CDR3 length equals 9 residues. In DNA, the CDR3 is TGTGCCAGCAGCCACGAAGCTTTCTTT. It yields the protein CASSHEAFF.

The chain carries TRBV6-6 and TRBJ2-2; 10 nucleotides line up with TRBD1. The CDR3 consists of 16 residues. V lost 6 bases to trimming and J lost 5 bases; unmatched junction nucleotides: 9. CDR1 and CDR2 (germline): MNHNY, SVGAGI (reference sequence). In nucleotides, the CDR3 is TGTGCCAGCAGCCACAGGGGACAGGGGAGGACCGGGGAGCTGTTTTTT. It codes for CASSHRGQGRTGELFF.

The chain uses TRBV7-3 and TRBJ2-2; no clear D. Germline V lookup: CDR1 SGHTA, CDR2 FQGTGA. Deletions cut 4 bases from V and 5 bases from J, with 8 bases between. CDR3 size: 13 residues. CDR3 in DNA: TGTGCCAGCAGCTCCAGTGCGACCGGGGAGCTGTTTTTT. Residues: CASSSSATGELFF. The full variable domain, completed using reference TRBV7-3 and TRBJ2-2, is GAGVSQTPSNKVTEKGKYVELRCDPISGHTALYWYRQSLGQGPEFLIYFQGTGAADDSGLPNDRFFAVRPEGSVSTLKIQRTERGDSAVYLCASSSSATGELFFGEGSRLTVL.

The genes are TRBV5-1 and TRBJ2-1, with no clear D. The CDR3 covers 15 residues. The germline CDR1 and CDR2 sequences are SGHRS and YFSETQ. Trimming stripped 0 bases from V and 0 bases from J, with 7 bases between. The CDR3 region is CASSLVPDSYNEQFF. In DNA, the CDR3 is TGCGCCAGCAGCTTGGTTCCGGACTCCTACAATGAGCAGTTCTTC.

The rearrangement joins TRBV30 to TRBJ1-2, with D hard to call. V lost 5 bases and J lost 3, with 13 bases in between. Germline V gene sequence: CDR1 GTSNPN, CDR2 SVGIG (reference sequence). The CDR3 consists of 13 residues. The DNA of the CDR3 is TGTGCCTGGGGTGAGAGGCGGGACTATGGCTACACCTTC. Its translation: CAWGERRDYGYTF.

V usage is TRBV10-3 and J usage is TRBJ2-3; tentatively, D is TRBD1 or TRBD2 (5 bases each). CDR1 and CDR2 from the germline V gene are ENHRY and SYGVKD. CDR3 length: 13 residues. The ends were cut back, 11 bases at V and 2 bases at J, with 14 bases in the middle. The CDR3 spells CAARGSTTDTQYF. The CDR3 DNA sequence: TGTGCCGCCCGGGGCAGCACCACAGATACGCAGTATTTT.

The gene calls are TRBV7-2 and TRBJ2-5, with 9 bases identical to TRBD2. CDR1 is SGHTA, CDR2 FQGNSA, per germline. The J segment lost 1 base and the V segment lost 3 bases, leaving 3 bases of the junction unmatched. The CDR3 length is 15 residues. The CDR3 bases are TGTGCCAGCAGCTTGTTAGCGGGGGCCCAAGAGACCCAGTACTTC. Protein sequence: CASSLLAGAQETQYF.

This sequence joins TRBV30 and TRBJ2-2, with D perhaps matching TRBD1 (6 bases). The germline gives CDR1 GTSNPN, CDR2 SVGIG (reference sequence). The CDR3 totals 15 residues. The V end was cut by 2 bases, the J end by 0 bases, with 10 bases between. In DNA, the CDR3 is TGTGCCTGGAGTATAGGACAGACGAACACCGGGGAGCTGTTTTTT. As protein: CAWSIGQTNTGELFF.

The chain carries TRBV7-3 and TRBJ2-7; 8 bases align to TRBD1. The germline CDR1 and CDR2 sequences are SGHTA and FQGTGA. V was clipped by 2 bases and J by 5 bases; unmatched bases: 2. This CDR3 has 13 amino acids. The CDR3 sequence is CASSLQGANEQYF. CDR3 in DNA: TGTGCCAGCAGCTTACAGGGGGCCAACGAGCAGTACTTC.